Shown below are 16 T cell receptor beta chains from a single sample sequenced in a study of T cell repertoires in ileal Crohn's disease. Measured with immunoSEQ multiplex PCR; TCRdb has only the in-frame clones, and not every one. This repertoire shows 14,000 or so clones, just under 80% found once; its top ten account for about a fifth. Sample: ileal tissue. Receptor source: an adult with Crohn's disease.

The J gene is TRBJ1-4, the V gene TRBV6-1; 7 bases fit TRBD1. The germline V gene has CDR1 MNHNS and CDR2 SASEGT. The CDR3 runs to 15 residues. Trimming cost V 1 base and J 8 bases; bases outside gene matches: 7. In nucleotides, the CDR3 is TGTGCCAGCAGTGAAGAAGGCAGGGGGTCGGAAAAACTGTTTTTT. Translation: CASSEEGRGSEKLFF.

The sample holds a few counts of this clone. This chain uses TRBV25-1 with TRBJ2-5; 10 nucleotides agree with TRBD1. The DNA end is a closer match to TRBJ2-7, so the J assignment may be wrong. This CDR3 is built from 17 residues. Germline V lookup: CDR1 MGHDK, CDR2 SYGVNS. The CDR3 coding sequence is TGTGCCAGCAGTACCGCCCCAGGGGACAGGGGAAATGGCGAGCAGTACTTC. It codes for CASSTAPGDRGNGEQYF.

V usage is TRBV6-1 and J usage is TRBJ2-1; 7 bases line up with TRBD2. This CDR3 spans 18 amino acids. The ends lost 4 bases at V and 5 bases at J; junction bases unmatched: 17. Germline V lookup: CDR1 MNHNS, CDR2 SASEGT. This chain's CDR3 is CASSGLAGILGSNNEQFF. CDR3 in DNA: TGTGCCAGCAGTGGACTAGCAGGAATCTTGGGGTCTAACAATGAGCAGTTCTTC.

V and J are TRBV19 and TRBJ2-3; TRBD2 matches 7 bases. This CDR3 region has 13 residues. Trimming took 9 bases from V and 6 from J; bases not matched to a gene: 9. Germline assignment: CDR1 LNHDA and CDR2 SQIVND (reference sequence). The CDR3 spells CASRDYNADTQYF. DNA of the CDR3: TGTGCCAGCCGGGACTATAATGCGGATACGCAGTATTTT. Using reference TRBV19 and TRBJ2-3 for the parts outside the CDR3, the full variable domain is DGGITQSPKYLFRKEGQNVTLSCEQNLNHDAMYWYRQDPGQGLRLIYYSQIVNDFQKGDIAEGYSVSREKKESFPLTVTSAQKNPTAFYLCASRDYNADTQYFGPGTRLTVL.

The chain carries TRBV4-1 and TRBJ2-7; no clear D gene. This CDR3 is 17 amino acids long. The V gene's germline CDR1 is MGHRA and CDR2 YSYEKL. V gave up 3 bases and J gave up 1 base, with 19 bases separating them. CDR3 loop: CASSQGLTGRNSYEQYF. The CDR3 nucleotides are TGCGCCAGCAGCCAGGGTCTCACCGGCAGGAATTCCTACGAGCAGTACTTC.

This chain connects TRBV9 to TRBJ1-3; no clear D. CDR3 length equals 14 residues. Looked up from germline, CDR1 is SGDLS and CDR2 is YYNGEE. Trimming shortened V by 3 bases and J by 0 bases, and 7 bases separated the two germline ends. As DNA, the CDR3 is TGTGCCAGCAGCGGACTGAACTCTGGAAACACCATATATTTT. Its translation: CASSGLNSGNTIYF.

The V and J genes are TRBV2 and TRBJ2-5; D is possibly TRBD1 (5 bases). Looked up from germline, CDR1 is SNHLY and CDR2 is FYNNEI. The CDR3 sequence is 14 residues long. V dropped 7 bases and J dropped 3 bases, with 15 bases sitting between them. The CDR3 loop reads CASKPGYGKETQYF. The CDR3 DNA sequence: TGTGCCAGCAAGCCAGGGTATGGGAAAGAGACCCAGTACTTC. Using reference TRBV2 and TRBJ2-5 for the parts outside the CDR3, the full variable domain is EPEVTQTPSHQVTQMGQEVILRCVPISNHLYFYWYRQILGQKVEFLVSFYNNEISEKSEIFDDQFSVERPDGSNFTLKIRSTKLEDSAMYFCASKPGYGKETQYFGPGTRLLVL.

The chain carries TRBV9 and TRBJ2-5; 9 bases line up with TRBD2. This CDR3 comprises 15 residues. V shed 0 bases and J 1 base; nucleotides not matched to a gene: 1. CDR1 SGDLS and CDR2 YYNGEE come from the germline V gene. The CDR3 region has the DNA TGTGCCAGCAGCGTAGGGACTAGCGCCCAAGAGACCCAGTACTTC. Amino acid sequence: CASSVGTSAQETQYF.

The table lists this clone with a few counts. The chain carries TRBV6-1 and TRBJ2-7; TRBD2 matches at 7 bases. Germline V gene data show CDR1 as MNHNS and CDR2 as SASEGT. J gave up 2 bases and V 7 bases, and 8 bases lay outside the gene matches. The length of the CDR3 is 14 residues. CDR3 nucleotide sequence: TGTGCCAGCACCATCGGGGGGAACACCTACGAGCAGTACTTC. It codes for CASTIGGNTYEQYF.

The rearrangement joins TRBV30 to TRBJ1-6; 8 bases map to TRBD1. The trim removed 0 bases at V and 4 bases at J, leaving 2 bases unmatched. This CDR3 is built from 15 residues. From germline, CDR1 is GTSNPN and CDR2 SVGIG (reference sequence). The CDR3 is CAWSVRQGYNSPLHF. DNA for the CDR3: TGTGCCTGGAGTGTAAGACAGGGGTATAATTCACCCCTCCACTTT.

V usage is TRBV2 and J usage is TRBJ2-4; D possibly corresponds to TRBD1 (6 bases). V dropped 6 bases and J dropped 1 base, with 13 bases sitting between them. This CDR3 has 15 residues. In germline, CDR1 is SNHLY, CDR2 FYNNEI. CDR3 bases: TGTGCCAGCAGCAGGGACACTGGGGCCAAAAACATTCAGTACTTC. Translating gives CASSRDTGAKNIQYF.

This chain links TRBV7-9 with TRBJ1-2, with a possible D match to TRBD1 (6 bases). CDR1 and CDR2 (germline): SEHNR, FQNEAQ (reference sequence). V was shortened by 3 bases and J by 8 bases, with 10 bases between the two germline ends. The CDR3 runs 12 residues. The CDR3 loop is CASSFNRDGYTF. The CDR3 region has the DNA TGTGCCAGCAGCTTTAACAGGGACGGCTACACCTTC.

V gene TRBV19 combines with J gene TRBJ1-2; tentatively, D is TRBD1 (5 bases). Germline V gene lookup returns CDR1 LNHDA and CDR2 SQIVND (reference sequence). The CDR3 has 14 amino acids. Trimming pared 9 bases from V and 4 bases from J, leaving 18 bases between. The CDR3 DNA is TGTGCCAGCGCGACCCGGGGGGATATCTATGGCTACACCTTC. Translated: CASATRGDIYGYTF.

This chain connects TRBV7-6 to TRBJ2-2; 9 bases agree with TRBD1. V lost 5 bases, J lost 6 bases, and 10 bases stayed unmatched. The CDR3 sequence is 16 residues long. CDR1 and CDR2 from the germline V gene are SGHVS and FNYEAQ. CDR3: CASSGQGKILAGELFF. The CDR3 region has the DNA TGTGCCAGCAGCGGACAGGGGAAAATTTTGGCCGGGGAGCTGTTTTTT.

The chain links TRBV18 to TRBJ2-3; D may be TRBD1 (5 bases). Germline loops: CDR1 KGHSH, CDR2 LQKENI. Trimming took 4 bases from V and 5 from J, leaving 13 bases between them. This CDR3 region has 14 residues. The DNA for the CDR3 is TGTGCCAGCTCACTGACAGTAAGGGGAGATACGCAGTATTTT. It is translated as CASSLTVRGDTQYF.

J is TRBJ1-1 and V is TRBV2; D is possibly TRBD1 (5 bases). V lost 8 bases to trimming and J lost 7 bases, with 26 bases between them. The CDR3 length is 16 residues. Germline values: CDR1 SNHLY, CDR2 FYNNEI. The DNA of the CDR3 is TGTGCCAGCGCCGCGGAGGGGCTCGATGGTGGAGGTGAAGCTTTCTTT. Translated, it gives CASAAEGLDGGGEAFF.